This T cell receptor beta chain was identified in a study of OX40 agonist ivuxolimab in advanced cancers. About the research overall: Ivuxolimab was delivered to patients intravenously every 2 weeks at doses spanning 0.01 to 10 mg/kg. Study-level results: Those patients achieving a partial response at 0.1-3.0 mg/kg showed among the lowest clonal expansion.

Comments on this clone: Its antigen is not identified.

J gave up 6 bases and V 5 bases, and 12 bases lay outside the gene matches. Per the germline V gene, CDR1 is SGHTA and CDR2 is FQGNSA. The CDR3 loop spans 16 amino acids. Assay: immunoSEQ multiplex PCR; the TCRdb copy retains only in-frame clones and omits some. Of roughly 40,000 clones listed, less than 85% are singletons. The chain couples TRBV7-2 to TRBJ2-1; 8 nucleotides align to TRBD2. Sequenced here: CD4+ or CD8+ T cells sorted from blood, sampled in a trial of the OX40 agonist ivuxolimab. The sequence derives from an adult with an advanced solid tumor such as melanoma, head and neck, liver or kidney cancer. CDR3 DNA: TGTGCCAGCAGCCCCAGCGGGGGCAGGGGTGGCAATGAGCAGTTCTTC. Translated, it gives CASSPSGGRGGNEQFF.